This T cell receptor (beta chain) is drawn from a study of long-term antiretroviral therapy in people with HIV. Study outcomes and limitations: Blood dating 2004 to 2017 may reflect older ART regimens. Within the repertoire, clones expanded before ART were dominant at all time points.

Per the germline V gene, CDR1 is MGHRA and CDR2 is YSYEKL. CDR3 length equals 14 residues. V shed 3 bases and J 9 bases; nucleotides not matched to a gene: 5. It was version v3.0 of the immunoSEQ assay that was run at survey level. The repertoire was sequenced with immunoSEQ multiplex PCR; TCRdb's copy has only in-frame clones and lacks some. The top ten clones hold around 3.7% of a sample with about 35,000 clones, about 70% of them seen once. In regard to this clone: Its antigen is undetermined.

The chain recombines TRBV4-1 with TRBJ2-2, with 9 bases matching TRBD1. Sample: unsorted PBMCs, taken 3 years after starting antiretroviral therapy. The clonotype originates from a man aged 50 to 60 with HIV. CDR3 nucleotides: TGCGCCAGCAGCCACACCACAGGGGGCTGGGAGCTGTTTTTT. This translates into CASSHTTGGWELFF.